The 14 T cell receptor beta chains below come from one sample, sequenced in a study of CD8+ T cells in alopecia areata. Once RNA had been extracted, it was reverse transcribed into cDNA to act as the sequencing template. Libraries were prepared by immunoSEQ multiplex PCR; TCRdb keeps only in-frame clonotypes and omits some of them. The table has approximately 180,000 clones, roughly 70% seen once. The sample here was CD8+ T cells sorted from blood, taken at week 0. Receptor source: a human donor with alopecia areata.

The chain recombines TRBV2 with TRBJ1-1; D ambiguous. Between the trimmed V and J ends, which lost 3 bases and 9 bases, there was a span of 11 bases. The CDR3 has 12 residues. The germline V gene has CDR1 SNHLY and CDR2 FYNNEI. The CDR3 protein is CASSDGYPKAFF. In nucleotides, the CDR3 is TGTGCCAGCAGTGACGGTTATCCAAAAGCTTTCTTT.

V and J are TRBV6-1 and TRBJ2-5; 7 nucleotides agree with TRBD1. Per the germline V gene, CDR1 is MNHNS and CDR2 is SASEGT. The CDR3 runs 15 residues. The junction had 6 bases not matched to a gene; V was cut back by 2 bases and J by 3 bases. DNA for the CDR3: TGTGCCAGCAGTGAATTTGGCAGGGGGAAAGAGACCCAGTACTTC. Its protein product is CASSEFGRGKETQYF.

This clone was seen more than once but under ten times. This chain links TRBV14 with TRBJ1-2; D is undetermined. Germline values: CDR1 SGHDN, CDR2 FVKESK. The V end lost 4 bases, the J end lost 7 bases, and 13 bases lay between the germline ends. The CDR3 has 13 residues. The CDR3 spells CASSPGGFGGYTF. As DNA, the CDR3 is TGTGCCAGCAGCCCCGGAGGGTTTGGTGGCTACACCTTC.

This clone was seen only a few times. The V gene is TRBV6-5, the J gene TRBJ1-2; tentative D call: TRBD1 (5 bases). The V end lost 0 bases, the J end lost 6 bases, and 14 bases lay between the germline ends. In germline, CDR1 is MNHEY, CDR2 SVGAGI. The CDR3 contains 15 residues. CDR3 DNA sequence: TGTGCCAGCAGTTACTCGATTGGCAGCAGGGATGGCTACACCTTC. As protein: CASSYSIGSRDGYTF.

The chain employs TRBV29-1 and TRBJ2-1; tentatively, D is TRBD2 (8 bases). With 6 bases removed from V and 3 bases from J, the gap between germline ends came to 15 bases. The CDR3 covers 14 residues. Germline lookup yields CDR1 SQVTM and CDR2 ANQGSEA. CDR3 bases: TGCAGCGTCGGGACTAGGGACAGCTACAATGAGCAGTTCTTC. This sequence encodes CSVGTRDSYNEQFF.

This chain links TRBV5-1 with TRBJ2-7, with unresolved D. The V and J ends lost 7 bases and 2 bases respectively, with 10 bases between them. Germline loops: CDR1 SGHRS, CDR2 YFSETQ. This CDR3 contains 12 residues. This CDR3 is CASHPGPYEQYF. Written as DNA, the CDR3 is TGCGCCAGCCACCCCGGACCCTACGAGCAGTACTTC.

This chain links TRBV7-9 with TRBJ1-2; D remains unclear. Trimming pared 4 bases from V and 4 bases from J, leaving 13 bases between. The CDR3 runs 14 residues. Germline CDR1 is SEHNR and CDR2 is FQNEAQ (reference sequence). The CDR3 bases are TGTGCCAGCAGCTCCGGAGAAAGGGTCTATGGCTACACCTTC. Translating it yields CASSSGERVYGYTF.

The CDR3 here is CASSYRPATYGYTF. The DNA of the CDR3 is TGTGCCAGCAGTTACCGACCGGCTACCTATGGCTACACCTTC. This chain joins TRBV6-5 and TRBJ1-2, with no clear D. V lost 2 bases and J 4 bases, leaving 11 bases between the germline ends. Germline-derived CDR1 and CDR2 are MNHEY and SVGAGI. This CDR3 region has 14 residues.

This sequence joins TRBV29-1 and TRBJ1-2; 7 nucleotides line up with TRBD1. The length of the CDR3 is 12 residues. Per germline, CDR1 SQVTM and CDR2 ANQGSEA. Losses at the gene ends were 7 bases for V and 7 bases for J; bases not matched to a gene: 9. DNA of the CDR3: TGCAGCGGTAAAACAGGGGTGCTTGGCTACACCTTC. This sequence encodes CSGKTGVLGYTF.

The chain is built from TRBV13 and TRBJ2-7; the match to TRBD1 covers 9 bases. J gave up 5 bases and V 6 bases, and 5 bases lay outside the gene matches. CDR3 length: 13 residues. Per germline, CDR1 PRHDT and CDR2 FYEKMQ (reference sequence). The CDR3 region is CASRGQGGHEQYF. The CDR3, as DNA: TGTGCCAGCAGGGGACAGGGTGGCCACGAGCAGTACTTC.

The chain combines TRBV13 with TRBJ2-1; 8 bases line up with TRBD2. Germline assignment: CDR1 PRHDT and CDR2 FYEKMQ (reference sequence). The CDR3 sequence is 17 residues long. The junction had 8 bases not matched to a gene; V was cut back by 0 bases and J by 4 bases. The CDR3 DNA reads TGTGCCAGCAGCTTAGGCCGGGTTAGCGGGGTGTACAATGAGCAGTTCTTC. This codes for CASSLGRVSGVYNEQFF.

The gene calls are TRBV9 and TRBJ2-7, with 8 bases aligning to TRBD1. Germline values: CDR1 SGDLS, CDR2 YYNGEE. The CDR3 contains 15 residues. V lost 4 bases and J lost 5; bases outside the gene matches: 11. In DNA form, the CDR3 reads TGTGCCAGCAGCCCTCCTCGGACAGGGCAGGACGAGCAGTACTTC. This codes for CASSPPRTGQDEQYF.

V is TRBV4-1 and J is TRBJ2-5; a possible D gene is TRBD2 (6 bases). Trimming removed 0 bases at V and 4 bases at J, with 18 bases between. The CDR3 runs to 17 residues. In germline, CDR1 is MGHRA, CDR2 YSYEKL. The CDR3, as DNA: TGCGCCAGCAGCCAAGATGGGAGGAGCGGAAAGAGAGAGACCCAGTACTTC. Its protein is CASSQDGRSGKRETQYF.

This clone was recorded only once. The junction and the germline gene differ at one end; a read error may be behind it. The V gene is TRBV11-2, the J gene TRBJ1-1; D unresolved. The CDR3 is 14 residues long. The germline V gene encodes CDR1 SGHAT and CDR2 FQNNGV. The CDR3 here is CASSLEGGNTEAFF. CDR3 in DNA: TGTGCCAGCAGCCTAGAAGGCGGGAACACTGAAGCTTTCTTT.